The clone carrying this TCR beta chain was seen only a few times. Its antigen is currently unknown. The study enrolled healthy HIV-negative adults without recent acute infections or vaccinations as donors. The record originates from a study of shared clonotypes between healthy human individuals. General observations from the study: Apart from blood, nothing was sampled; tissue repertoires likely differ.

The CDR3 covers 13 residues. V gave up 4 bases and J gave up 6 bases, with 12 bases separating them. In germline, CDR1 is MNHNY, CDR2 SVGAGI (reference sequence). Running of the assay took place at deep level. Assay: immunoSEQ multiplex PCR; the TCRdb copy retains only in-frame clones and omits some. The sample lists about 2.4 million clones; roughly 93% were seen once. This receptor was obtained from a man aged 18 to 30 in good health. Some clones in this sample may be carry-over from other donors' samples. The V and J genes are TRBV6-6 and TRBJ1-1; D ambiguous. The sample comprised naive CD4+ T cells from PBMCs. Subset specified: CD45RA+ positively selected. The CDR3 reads CASSFVGSAEAFF. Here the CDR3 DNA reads TGTGCCAGCAGTTTCGTCGGGTCGGCTGAAGCTTTCTTT.